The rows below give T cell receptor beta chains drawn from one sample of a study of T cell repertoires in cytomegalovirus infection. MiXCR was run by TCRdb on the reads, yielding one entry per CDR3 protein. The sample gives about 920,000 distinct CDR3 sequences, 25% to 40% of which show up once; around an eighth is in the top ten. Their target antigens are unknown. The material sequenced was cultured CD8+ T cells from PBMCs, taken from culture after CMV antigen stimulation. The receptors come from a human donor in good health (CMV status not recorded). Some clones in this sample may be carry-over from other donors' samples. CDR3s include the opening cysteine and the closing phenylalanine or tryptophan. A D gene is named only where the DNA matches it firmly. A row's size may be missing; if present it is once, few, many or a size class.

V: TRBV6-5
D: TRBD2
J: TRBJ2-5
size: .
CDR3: CASSYSGGSGGTQETQYF
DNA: TGTGCCAGCAGTTACTCGGGGGGGAGCGGCGGAACCCAAGAGACCCAGTACTTC

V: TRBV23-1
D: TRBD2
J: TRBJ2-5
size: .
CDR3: CASSLVAGEMKETQYF
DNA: TGCGCCAGCAGTCTCGTTGCGGGGGAGATGAAGGAGACCCAGTACTTC

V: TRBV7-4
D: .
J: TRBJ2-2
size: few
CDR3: CASSLARHRTGELFF
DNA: TGTGCCAGCAGCTTAGCCCGGCATCGAACCGGGGAGCTGTTTTTT

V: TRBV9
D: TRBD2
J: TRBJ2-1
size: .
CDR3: CASSVKGLAGVSSYNEQFF
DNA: TGTGCCAGCAGTGTAAAGGGACTAGCGGGGGTCAGCTCCTACAATGAGCAGTTCTTC

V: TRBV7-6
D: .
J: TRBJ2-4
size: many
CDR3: CASSLGRPGAKNIQYF
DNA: TGTGCCAGCAGCTTGGGACGGCCCGGGGCCAAAAACATTCAGTACTTC

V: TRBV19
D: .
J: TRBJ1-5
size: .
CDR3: CASSIKWVGQPQHF
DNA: TGTGCCAGTAGTATTAAATGGGTCGGCCAGCCCCAGCATTTT

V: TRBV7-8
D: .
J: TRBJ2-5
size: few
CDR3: CASSPFRGFEETQYF
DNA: TGTGCCAGCAGTCCTTTTAGGGGGTTCGAAGAGACCCAGTACTTC

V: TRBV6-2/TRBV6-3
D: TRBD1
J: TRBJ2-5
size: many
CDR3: CASSSQTGKAETQYF
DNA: TGTGCCAGCAGTTCACAGACAGGGAAGGCGGAGACCCAGTACTTC

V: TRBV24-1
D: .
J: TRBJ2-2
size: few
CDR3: CATARAWGTGELFF
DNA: TGTGCCACCGCCCGGGCCTGGGGCACCGGGGAGCTGTTTTTT

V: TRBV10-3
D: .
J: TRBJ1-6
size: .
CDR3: CAISESERVPLHF
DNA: TGTGCCATCAGTGAGTCCGAGAGGGTACCCCTCCACTTT

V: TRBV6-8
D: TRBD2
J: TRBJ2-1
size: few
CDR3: CASSYSSGGLDEQFF
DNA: TGTGCCAGCAGTTATTCGAGCGGGGGGCTGGATGAGCAGTTCTTC

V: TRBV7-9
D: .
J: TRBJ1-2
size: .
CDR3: CASSFFRTDDSYGYTF
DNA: TGTGCCAGCAGCTTTTTTCGGACAGACGACTCCTATGGCTACACCTTC

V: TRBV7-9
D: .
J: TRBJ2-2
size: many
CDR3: CASSQIAPGSTGELFF
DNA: TGTGCCAGCAGCCAGATCGCCCCGGGGAGTACCGGGGAGCTGTTTTTT

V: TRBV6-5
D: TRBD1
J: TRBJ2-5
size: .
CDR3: CASSYSIGDRGYETQYF
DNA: TGTGCCAGCAGTTACTCGATCGGCGACAGGGGATATGAGACCCAGTACTTC

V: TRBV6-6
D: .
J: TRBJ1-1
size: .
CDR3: CASSYGSRNTEAFF
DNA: TGTGCCAGCAGTTACGGGTCACGGAACACTGAAGCTTTCTTT

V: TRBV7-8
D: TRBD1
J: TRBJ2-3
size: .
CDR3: CASSFLGGPSTDTQYF
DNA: TGTGCCAGCAGCTTTTTAGGGGGCCCTAGCACAGATACGCAGTATTTT

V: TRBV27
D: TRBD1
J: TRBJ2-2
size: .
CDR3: CASSRGTGFGGELFF
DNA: TGTGCCAGCAGTAGAGGGACAGGGTTTGGCGGGGAGCTGTTTTTT

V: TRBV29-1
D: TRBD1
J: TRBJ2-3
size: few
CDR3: CSGGQGITDTQYF
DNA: TGCAGCGGAGGACAGGGGATAACAGATACGCAGTATTTT

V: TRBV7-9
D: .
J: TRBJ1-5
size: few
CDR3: CASSLAKVGNQPQHF
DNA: TGTGCCAGCAGCTTAGCGAAGGTTGGCAATCAGCCCCAGCATTTT

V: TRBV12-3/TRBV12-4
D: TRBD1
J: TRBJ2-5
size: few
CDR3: CASSSPRGQGETQYF
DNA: TGTGCCAGCTCGTCCCCCAGGGGGCAAGGAGAGACCCAGTACTTC

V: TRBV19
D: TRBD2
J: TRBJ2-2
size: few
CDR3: CASSMASGGGELFF
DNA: TGTGCCAGTAGTATGGCTAGCGGGGGTGGGGAGCTGTTTTTT

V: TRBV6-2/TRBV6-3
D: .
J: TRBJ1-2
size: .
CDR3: CASSYSRDAGSDGYTF
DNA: TGTGCCAGCAGTTACTCGCGGGACGCGGGATCTGATGGCTACACCTTC

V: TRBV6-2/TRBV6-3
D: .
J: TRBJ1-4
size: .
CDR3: CASGFPRPNEKLFF
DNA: TGTGCCAGCGGTTTCCCCCGGCCGAATGAAAAACTGTTTTTT

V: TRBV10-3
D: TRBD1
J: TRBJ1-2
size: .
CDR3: CAISESWTGDYYGYTF
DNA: TGTGCCATCAGTGAGTCGTGGACAGGCGACTACTATGGCTACACCTTC

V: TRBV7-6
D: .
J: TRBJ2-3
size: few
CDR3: CASGSLADTDTQYF
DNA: TGTGCCAGCGGGTCCCTGGCGGACACAGATACGCAGTATTTT

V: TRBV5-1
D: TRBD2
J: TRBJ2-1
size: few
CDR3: CASSILAGGGYNEQFF
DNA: TGCGCCAGCAGCATCCTAGCGGGGGGGGGTTACAATGAGCAGTTCTTC

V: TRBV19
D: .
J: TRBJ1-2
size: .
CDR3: CASEPESPSGGYTF
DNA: TGTGCCAGTGAACCCGAAAGCCCCTCGGGAGGCTACACCTTC

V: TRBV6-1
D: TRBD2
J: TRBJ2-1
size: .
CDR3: CASSELAGGTPYNEQFF
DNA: TGTGCCAGCAGTGAACTAGCGGGGGGCACACCATACAATGAGCAGTTCTTC

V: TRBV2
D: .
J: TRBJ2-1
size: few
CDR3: CASSELRGGPNEQFF
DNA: TGTGCCAGCAGTGAGTTGCGGGGCGGTCCCAATGAGCAGTTCTTC

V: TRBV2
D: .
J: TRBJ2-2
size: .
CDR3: CASSVPEAGELFF
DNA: TGTGCTAGCAGTGTCCCAGAGGCCGGGGAGCTGTTTTTT

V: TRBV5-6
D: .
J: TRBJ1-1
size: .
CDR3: CASSFREIPEAFF
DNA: TGTGCCAGCAGCTTCAGGGAAATACCTGAAGCTTTCTTT

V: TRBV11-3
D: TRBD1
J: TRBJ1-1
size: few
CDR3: CASSSTGGATEAFF
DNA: TGTGCCAGCAGCTCAACAGGGGGTGCAACTGAAGCTTTCTTT

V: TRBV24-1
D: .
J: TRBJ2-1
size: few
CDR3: CATSDLRSGGNEQFF
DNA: TGTGCCACCAGTGATTTGCGGAGTGGGGGGAATGAGCAGTTCTTC

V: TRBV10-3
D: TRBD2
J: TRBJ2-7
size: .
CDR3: CATLGEGANEQYF
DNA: TGTGCCACCCTTGGGGAGGGAGCGAACGAGCAGTACTTC

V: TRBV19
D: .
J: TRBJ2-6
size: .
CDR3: CASMGGSGANVLTF
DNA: TGTGCCAGTATGGGAGGTTCTGGGGCCAACGTCCTGACTTTC

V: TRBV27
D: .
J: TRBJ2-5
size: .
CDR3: CASSPLPPGPLGETQYF
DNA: TGTGCCAGCAGTCCTTTACCACCGGGACCCCTGGGGGAGACCCAGTACTTC

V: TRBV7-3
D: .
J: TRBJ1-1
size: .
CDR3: CASSRPVVNTEAFF
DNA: TGTGCCAGCAGCAGACCTGTGGTGAACACTGAAGCTTTCTTT

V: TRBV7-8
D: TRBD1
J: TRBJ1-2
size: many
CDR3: CASSLGTRDRDNYGYTF
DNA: TGTGCCAGCAGCTTAGGCACTAGGGACAGGGATAACTATGGCTACACCTTC

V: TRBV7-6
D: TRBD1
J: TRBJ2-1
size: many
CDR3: CASSLGSRTGGAYNEQFF
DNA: TGTGCCAGCAGCTTAGGATCTAGGACAGGGGGCGCCTACAATGAGCAGTTCTTC

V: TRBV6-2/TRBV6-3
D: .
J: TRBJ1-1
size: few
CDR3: CASTHRQAPLDTEAFF
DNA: TGTGCCAGCACACACCGACAGGCCCCTCTGGACACTGAAGCTTTCTTT

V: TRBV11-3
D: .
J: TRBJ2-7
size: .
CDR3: CASSFPKQGRDDEQYF
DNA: TGTGCCAGCAGCTTCCCGAAACAGGGAAGAGACGACGAGCAGTACTTC

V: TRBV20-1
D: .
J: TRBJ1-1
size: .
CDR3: CSARGRETEAFF
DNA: TGCAGTGCTAGGGGCAGGGAGACTGAAGCTTTCTTT

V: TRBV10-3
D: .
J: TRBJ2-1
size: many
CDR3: CAIRLRDSIVYEQFF
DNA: TGTGCCATCAGACTCCGGGACTCAATCGTCTATGAGCAGTTCTTC

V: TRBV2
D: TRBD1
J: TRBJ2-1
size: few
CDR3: CASSDRGLGNEQFF
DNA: TGTGCCAGTTCTGACAGGGGTTTAGGCAATGAGCAGTTCTTC

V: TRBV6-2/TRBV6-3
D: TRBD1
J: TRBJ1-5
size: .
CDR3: CASSYPGTAQPQHF
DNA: TGTGCCAGCAGTTACCCAGGGACAGCTCAGCCCCAGCATTTT

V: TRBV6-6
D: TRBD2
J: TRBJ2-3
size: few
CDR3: CASSYWGGAGVIPSTDTQYF
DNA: TGTGCCAGCAGTTATTGGGGGGGAGCGGGGGTGATTCCTAGCACAGATACGCAGTATTTT

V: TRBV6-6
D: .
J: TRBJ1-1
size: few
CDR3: CASRPAGRKGGNTEAFF
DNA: TGTGCCAGCAGACCTGCCGGGAGGAAAGGAGGGAACACTGAAGCTTTCTTT

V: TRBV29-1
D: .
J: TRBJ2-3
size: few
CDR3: CSVELAPQYF
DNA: TGCAGCGTTGAACTAGCGCCACAGTATTTT

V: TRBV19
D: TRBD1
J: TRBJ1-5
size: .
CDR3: CASSFRGPGQPQHF
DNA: TGTGCCAGTAGCTTCAGGGGGCCTGGTCAGCCCCAGCATTTT